The rows below give T cell receptor beta chains drawn from one sample of a study of CD4 T cell repertoires and nickel. Each CDR3 protein gets one entry after TCRdb re-called the RT-PCR reads with MiXCR. The sample includes about 450 distinct CDR3 sequences, 30% to 35% seen only once; the top ten take roughly a quarter. Material for sequencing was CD4+ T cells from blood, not recorded whether cultured. These TCRs come from a human donor in a nickel allergy study, with or without nickel allergy (not recorded which). It is not recorded whether this sample comes from one donor or several. Each CDR3 is given with its conserved first and last residue. The D gene is left open where the match is weak. The listing skips clone size in some rows; elsewhere it reads once, few, many or a size class.

DNA: TGTGCCAGCAGTCATTACCCTTCTCGGACCGGGGAGCTGTTTTTT
CDR3: CASSHYPSRTGELFF
D: .
J: TRBJ2-2
V: TRBV27
size: .
length: 15

DNA: TGTGCCAGCTCACCTGGGAGGACTGAAGCTTTCTTT
CDR3: CASSPGRTEAFF
D: .
J: TRBJ1-1
V: TRBV18
size: .
length: 12

DNA: TGTGCCAGCAGTTACTCTGGGTATAATTCACCCCTCCACTTT
CDR3: CASSYSGYNSPLHF
D: .
J: TRBJ1-6
V: TRBV6-6
size: .
length: 14

DNA: TGTGCCAGCAGTCCGCAGGGCCAAGGGCAGCCCCAGCATTTT
CDR3: CASSPQGQGQPQHF
D: .
J: TRBJ1-5
V: TRBV25-1
size: once
length: 14

DNA: TGTGCCAGCCAGACTCATCAGCCCCAGCATTTT
CDR3: CASQTHQPQHF
D: .
J: TRBJ1-5
V: TRBV28
size: few
length: 11

DNA: TGTGCCAGCAGGGTGACTAGCGGGGGTATTAATGAGCAGTTCTTC
CDR3: CASRVTSGGINEQFF
D: TRBD2
J: TRBJ2-1
V: TRBV2
size: large
length: 15

DNA: TGTGCCATCAGTGATTCGGGGAGGGGGGTTCAGCCCCAGCATTTT
CDR3: CAISDSGRGVQPQHF
D: .
J: TRBJ1-5
V: TRBV10-3
size: few
length: 15

DNA: TGTGCCAGCAGTTACATAGGGGAGTATGGCTACACCTTC
CDR3: CASSYIGEYGYTF
D: .
J: TRBJ1-2
V: TRBV6-6
size: large
length: 13

DNA: TGTGCCAGCAGCGTGGGGGTGGGGTACACTGAAGCTTTCTTT
CDR3: CASSVGVGYTEAFF
D: .
J: TRBJ1-1
V: TRBV9
size: large
length: 14

DNA: TGTGCCAGTAGTGATGGACTAATCACAGATACGCAGTATTTT
CDR3: CASSDGLITDTQYF
D: .
J: TRBJ2-3
V: TRBV19
size: .
length: 14

DNA: TGCGCCAGCAGTGCACACAGGGGGGGAGAGACAGATACGCAGTATTTT
CDR3: CASSAHRGGETDTQYF
D: .
J: TRBJ2-3
V: TRBV10-2
size: large
length: 16

DNA: TGCGCCAGCAGCGCGACAGGAACACAGAAGTATGGCTACACCTTC
CDR3: CASSATGTQKYGYTF
D: .
J: TRBJ1-2
V: TRBV5-1
size: .
length: 15

DNA: TGCAGCGTTCTCAGGGCTAGCACAGATACGCAGTATTTT
CDR3: CSVLRASTDTQYF
D: .
J: TRBJ2-3
V: TRBV29-1
size: .
length: 13

DNA: TGTGCCAGCAGCCCCCCCCGGAGCTCTGGAAACACCATATATTTT
CDR3: CASSPPRSSGNTIYF
D: .
J: TRBJ1-3
V: TRBV28
size: .
length: 15

DNA: TGTGCCAGCAGGAAGGGGATGAACACTGAAGCTTTCTTT
CDR3: CASRKGMNTEAFF
D: .
J: TRBJ1-1
V: TRBV2
size: few
length: 13

DNA: TGTGCCAGCACCCCAAGCGGGGGATACACCGGGGAGCTGTTTTTT
CDR3: CASTPSGGYTGELFF
D: TRBD2
J: TRBJ2-2
V: TRBV12-3/TRBV12-4
size: .
length: 15

DNA: TGTGCCATCAGTACTAGCGGAAGGTCCCCCGATACGCAGTATTTT
CDR3: CAISTSGRSPDTQYF
D: TRBD2
J: TRBJ2-3
V: TRBV10-3
size: few
length: 15

DNA: TGTGCCATCACAGGGGGCGGGAGTCTCCACGAGCAGTACTTC
CDR3: CAITGGGSLHEQYF
D: .
J: TRBJ2-7
V: TRBV10-3
size: .
length: 14

DNA: TGCGCCAGCACCCGGACAGGCGAAGGAGTTGAAGCTTTCTTT
CDR3: CASTRTGEGVEAFF
D: TRBD1
J: TRBJ1-1
V: TRBV4-1
size: few
length: 14

DNA: TGCAGTGCTAGAGAGCCCCGAGAGGGAAGGACGAATTCACCCCTCCACTTT
CDR3: CSAREPREGRTNSPLHF
D: .
J: TRBJ1-6
V: TRBV20-1
size: large
length: 17

DNA: TGTGCCAGCAGTTTACAGGACCCTAGCACAGATACGCAGTATTTT
CDR3: CASSLQDPSTDTQYF
D: .
J: TRBJ2-3
V: TRBV27
size: .
length: 15

DNA: TGCGCCAGCAGCCTCGGTGGACAGGGGGATACTGAAGCTTTCTTT
CDR3: CASSLGGQGDTEAFF
D: TRBD1
J: TRBJ1-1
V: TRBV5-1
size: .
length: 15

DNA: TGTGCCATCAGTGACAGGGGTTTGGATGAGCAGTTCTTC
CDR3: CAISDRGLDEQFF
D: .
J: TRBJ2-1
V: TRBV10-3
size: few
length: 13

DNA: TGCGCCAGCAGCTACCCTCAGGGGGCGAGCACTGAAGCTTTCTTT
CDR3: CASSYPQGASTEAFF
D: TRBD1
J: TRBJ1-1
V: TRBV5-1
size: .
length: 15

DNA: TGTGCCAGCAGTTTTAGCGAACTGGAGACCCAGTACTTC
CDR3: CASSFSELETQYF
D: .
J: TRBJ2-5
V: TRBV13
size: few
length: 13

DNA: TGTGCCAGCAGCCTACAAGGATGGGACTCACCCCTCCACTTT
CDR3: CASSLQGWDSPLHF
D: .
J: TRBJ1-6
V: TRBV5-6
size: .
length: 14

DNA: TGTGCCAGCAGCAAGGACAGGGGGAGATACCAAGAGACCCAGTACTTC
CDR3: CASSKDRGRYQETQYF
D: TRBD1
J: TRBJ2-5
V: TRBV5-6
size: .
length: 16

DNA: TGTGCCAGCAGTTTTTCCTTCGAAAATCAGCCCCAGCATTTT
CDR3: CASSFSFENQPQHF
D: .
J: TRBJ1-5
V: TRBV28
size: .
length: 14

DNA: TGTGCCACCAGTGACTATAAGTCAGTCTCCTATAATTCACCCCTCCACTTT
CDR3: CATSDYKSVSYNSPLHF
D: .
J: TRBJ1-6
V: TRBV24-1
size: few
length: 17

DNA: TGTGCCAGCAGCCACACAGATACGCAGTATTTT
CDR3: CASSHTDTQYF
D: .
J: TRBJ2-3
V: TRBV3-1
size: few
length: 11

DNA: TGTGCCACCAGTGATCCGAGGTTTGCCGGGGAGCTGTTTTTT
CDR3: CATSDPRFAGELFF
D: .
J: TRBJ2-2
V: TRBV24-1
size: large
length: 14

DNA: TGCGCCAGCAGCCCCCCTCAGGGCATGAACACTGAAGCTTTCTTT
CDR3: CASSPPQGMNTEAFF
D: .
J: TRBJ1-1
V: TRBV4-1
size: few
length: 15

DNA: TGTGCCGCCCTAACCCAGAAGGGGCACAATGAGCAGTTCTTC
CDR3: CAALTQKGHNEQFF
D: .
J: TRBJ2-1
V: TRBV7-9
size: .
length: 14